This TCR beta chain was obtained from a study of blood T cell repertoires in COVID-19. Overall study: Samples representing acute and convalescent COVID-19 were sourced from the United States, Italy and Spain.

Repertoires were generated with immunoSEQ multiplex PCR, while TCRdb's copy carries only in-frame clones and drops some. This sample has roughly 110,000 clones, with roughly 85% found just once. This receptor was identified in a human donor in a cohort sampled during active COVID-19. The sample was peripheral blood.

Here the CDR3 reads CASSAQSSNYGYTF. The CDR3 DNA reads as TGTGCCAGCAGCGCACAGAGTTCTAACTATGGCTACACCTTC. The V gene is TRBV5-4, the J gene TRBJ1-2; D is unclear. V was cut by 4 bases and J by 0 bases, with 10 bases left in between. The CDR3 consists of 14 residues. CDR1 is SGHNT, CDR2 YYREEE, per germline (reference sequence).